This is a list of T cell receptor beta chains from one sample in a study of T cell responses to AZD1222 COVID-19 vaccine. Sequencing was performed with immunoSEQ multiplex PCR; in TCRdb, only in-frame clones are kept and a portion is missing. Seen here are 250,000 to 300,000 clones, approximately 94% observed once, and the top ten hold around 0.5%. This material consisted of peripheral blood, taken 28 days after the second AZD1222 dose. The receptors were sampled from an adult who received the AZD1222 COVID-19 vaccine. Both conserved end residues are part of each CDR3.

V gene	J gene	CDR3 protein
TRBV20-1	TRBJ2-5	CSASPSGQETQYF
TRBV11-1	TRBJ1-1	CASSLEGGAEAFF
TRBV14	TRBJ2-1	CASSQVGGSYNEQFF
TRBV28	TRBJ1-6	CASSSNRDGAPLHF
TRBV6-5	TRBJ1-2	CASSKGYYGYTF
TRBV4-3	TRBJ2-1	CASSQRGQGSTHEQFF
TRBV4-1	TRBJ1-1	CASSPRGGLNTEAFF
TRBV5-6	TRBJ2-1	CASSPPRTRGMLSEQFF
TRBV29-1	TRBJ1-1	CSVINREGGTEAFF
TRBV24-1	TRBJ2-2	CATSDLAGEAGELFF
TRBV10-3	TRBJ2-7	CAISEGIAEAYEQYF